Listed here is a single TCR beta chain. This entry belongs to a study of OX40 agonist ivuxolimab in advanced cancers. The repertoire was sequenced with immunoSEQ multiplex PCR; TCRdb's copy has only in-frame clones and lacks some. The data contain over 70,000 clones, roughly 83% of them singletons. Germline CDR1 is MNHEY and CDR2 is SMNVEV (reference sequence). The J segment lost 8 bases and the V segment lost 4 bases, leaving 6 bases of the junction unmatched. This CDR3 has 13 residues. Sequences were derived from CD4+ or CD8+ T cells sorted from blood, sampled in a trial of the OX40 agonist ivuxolimab. The chain uses TRBV27 and TRBJ1-2; 8 bases agree with TRBD1. The origin of this receptor is an adult with an advanced solid tumor such as melanoma, head and neck, liver or kidney cancer. CDR3 loop: CASSSGQGEGYTF. The CDR3 DNA reads as TGTGCCAGCAGTTCAGGACAGGGTGAGGGCTACACCTTC.